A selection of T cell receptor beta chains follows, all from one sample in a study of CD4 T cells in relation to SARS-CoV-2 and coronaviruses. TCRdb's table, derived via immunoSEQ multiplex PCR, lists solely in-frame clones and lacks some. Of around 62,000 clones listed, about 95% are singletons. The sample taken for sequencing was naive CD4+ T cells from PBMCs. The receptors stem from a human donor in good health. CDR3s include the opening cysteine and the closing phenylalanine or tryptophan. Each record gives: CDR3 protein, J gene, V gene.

CASSFRGHNNEQFF | TRBJ2-1 | TRBV28
CASSLGGVAGKYEQYF | TRBJ2-7 | TRBV7-2
CSASQGYEAFF | TRBJ1-1 | TRBV20-1
CASSLTLGIPQETQYF | TRBJ2-5 | TRBV28
CASSQLDRPGETQYF | TRBJ2-5 | TRBV28
CASRTSGNQPQHF | TRBJ1-5 | TRBV28
CASSLPPGSSYEQYF | TRBJ2-7 | TRBV28
CASSDLDRVVNTIYF | TRBJ1-3 | TRBV2
CAISDVKAGNTIYF | TRBJ1-3 | TRBV10-3
CASRGSPAGELFF | TRBJ2-2 | TRBV2